This T cell receptor beta chain emerged from a study of vaccination effects on CD4 cells after COVID-19. Culture lasted about 11 days before CD4+ T cell isolation. Participants completed two doses of the BNT162b2 or mRNA-1273 vaccine. The vaccine recipients had no prior SARS-CoV-2 infection, with negative nucleocapsid antibodies. The study's findings and limits: Clones of infection and vaccine origin contracted markedly late after vaccination.

Trimming removed 0 bases from V and 7 bases from J, with 11 bases in between. Looked up from germline, CDR1 is SGHTS and CDR2 is YDEGEE. The CDR3 sequence is 15 residues long. About this clone itself: Its target is unknown.

Assay used: immunoSEQ multiplex PCR; TCRdb lists only in-frame clones, some missing. The table includes about 8,900 clones, about three quarters detected once. The chain couples TRBV5-8 to TRBJ1-6; possibly TRBD1 for D (6 bases). The TCR was taken from a human donor who received a COVID-19 vaccine. The starting material was CD4+ T cells from PBMCs cultured without peptide, obtained after COVID-19 vaccination. The DNA of the CDR3 is TGTGCCAGCAGCTTGGAAAGGGGGACCAATTCACCCCTCCACTTT. Protein product: CASSLERGTNSPLHF.